The 8 T cell receptor beta chains listed next were all sequenced from one sample in a study of patients and donors after allogeneic stem cell transplantation. TCRdb recomputed calls from the RT-PCR reads with MiXCR, one row per CDR3 protein. The data contain more than 25,000 distinct CDR3 sequences, about 8% of them seen just once; the ten biggest clones take up roughly 50%. The sample was blood, either unsorted or a sorted T cell fraction (not recorded which). The receptors derive from a human donor who was either an allogeneic HSCT recipient or a stem cell or donor lymphocyte infusion donor (not recorded which). It is not recorded whose cells these are; they may come from a transplant donor.

J is TRBJ1-2 and V is TRBV19, with D possibly TRBD1 on 6 matching bases. The CDR3 has 14 residues. Germline lookup yields CDR1 LNHDA and CDR2 SQIVND (reference sequence). The V end was cut by 8 bases, the J end by 4 bases, with 17 bases between. In DNA, the CDR3 is TGTGCCAGTCGGATTGGACAGCGACTCTATGGCTACACCTTC. Translating it yields CASRIGQRLYGYTF.

In its sample, this clonotype was seen a few times. The CDR3 region has the DNA TGTGCCAGCAGTCCCCTAGCGGGAGTAGGGGTTGTGCAGTATTTT. It specifies CASSPLAGVGVVQYF. This chain links TRBV6-1 with TRBJ2-3, with 10 nucleotides matching TRBD2. This CDR3 region has 15 residues. The V segment lost 5 bases and the J segment 11 bases; nucleotides outside the gene matches: 13. CDR1 is MNHNS and CDR2 is SASEGT in the germline V gene.

The chain employs TRBV28 and TRBJ2-7, with unresolved D. Germline CDR1 and CDR2: MDHEN and SYDVKM. The V gene lost 1 base and the J gene lost 6 bases, with 13 bases spanning the gap. The CDR3 covers 14 residues. CDR3 nucleotide sequence: TGTGCCAGCAGTTTATCCTCCTCCCGTCGCGAGCAGTACTTC. It is translated as CASSLSSSRREQYF.

Ten or more counts support this clonotype. The chain is built from TRBV5-5 and TRBJ2-7, with D possibly TRBD1 on 7 matching bases. CDR1 SGHKS and CDR2 YYEKEE come from the germline V gene (reference sequence). Trimming removed 0 bases at V and 0 bases at J, with 16 bases between. This CDR3 contains 17 residues. The DNA for the CDR3 is TGTGCCAGCAGCTTGGTCCTTGCAGGGGGGAGCTCCTACGAGCAGTACTTC. It specifies CASSLVLAGGSSYEQYF. The complete variable domain, with remaining parts taken from reference TRBV5-5 and TRBJ2-7, reads DAGVTQSPTHLIKTRGQQVTLRCSPISGHKSVSWYQQVLGQGPQFIFQYYEKEERGRGNFPDRFSARQFPNYSSELNVNALLLGDSALYLCASSLVLAGGSSYEQYFGPGTRLTVT.

This clonotype was detected ten times or more. This chain uses TRBV20-1 with TRBJ2-7; D is undetermined. The CDR3 covers 14 residues. The V end was cut by 1 base, the J end by 0 bases, with 10 bases between. Germline V CDR1 and CDR2: DFQATT, SNEGSKA (reference sequence). The CDR3 reads CSARGVQTSYEQYF. In DNA form, the CDR3 reads TGCAGTGCTAGAGGTGTCCAAACCTCCTACGAGCAGTACTTC.

The chain couples TRBV5-1 to TRBJ2-2; no clear D. With 4 bases removed from V and 5 bases from J, the gap between germline ends came to 18 bases. The CDR3 length is 16 residues. CDR1 and CDR2 from the germline V gene are SGHRS and YFSETQ. The CDR3 here is CASSPTFSLGTGELFF. DNA for the CDR3: TGCGCCAGCAGCCCGACTTTTTCTTTGGGGACCGGGGAGCTGTTTTTT.

The chain is built from TRBV5-1 and TRBJ2-1; a weak D match, TRBD2 (5 bases). Per germline, CDR1 SGHRS and CDR2 YFSETQ. The CDR3 contains 12 residues. Trimming left V 2 bases short and J 10 bases short, with 10 bases between. CDR3: CASSFGETEQFF. The CDR3 nucleotides are TGCGCCAGCAGCTTCGGGGAGACCGAGCAGTTCTTC.

There are a few counts of this clonotype. This chain uses TRBV7-9 with TRBJ2-5, with 8 bases matching TRBD2. V trimming: 3 bases; J trimming: 6 bases; junction bases outside the gene matches: 6. The CDR3 contains 14 residues. CDR1 is SEHNR and CDR2 is FQNEAQ in the germline V gene (reference sequence). CDR3 loop: CASSFVVAGKTQYF. As DNA, the CDR3 is TGTGCCAGCAGCTTCGTTGTAGCGGGGAAGACCCAGTACTTC.